The T cell receptor (beta chain) described here comes from a study of OX40 agonist ivuxolimab in advanced cancers. This table comes from immunoSEQ multiplex PCR, and its TCRdb copy is limited to in-frame clones, with some not included. This table has about 80,000 clones, approximately 91% appearing once. This clone was recorded once. Its matching antigen is unknown. With 4 bases removed from V and 3 bases from J, the gap between germline ends came to 8 bases. The CDR3 consists of 13 residues. In germline, CDR1 is SEHNR, CDR2 FQNEAQ (reference sequence). Findings of the study overall: The study found among the lowest clonal expansion in partial responders at 0.1-3.0 mg/kg.

The sequence derives from an adult with an advanced solid tumor such as melanoma, head and neck, liver or kidney cancer. The chain couples TRBV7-9 to TRBJ2-3; D is unclear. The material sequenced was CD4+ or CD8+ T cells sorted from blood, taken in a trial of the OX40 agonist ivuxolimab. In nucleotides, the CDR3 is TGTGCCAGCAGCTACCTGGGGACAGATACGCAGTATTTT. Amino acids: CASSYLGTDTQYF.